The 18 T cell receptor beta chains below all came from one sample that was sequenced in a study of blood T cell repertoires in COVID-19. Measured with immunoSEQ multiplex PCR; TCRdb has only the in-frame clones, and not every one. The table has around 81,000 clones, around four fifths seen once; the top ten hold nearly 3.5%. Sequenced: peripheral blood. The origin of the receptors is a man aged 45-60 years with acute or convalescent COVID-19.

The chain links TRBV29-1 to TRBJ2-5, with D perhaps matching TRBD1 (5 bases). CDR1 SQVTM and CDR2 ANQGSEA come from the germline V gene. The CDR3 has 12 residues. V was clipped by 4 bases and J by 1 base, with 7 bases between them. The CDR3 here is CSVGGSQETQYF. CDR3 nucleotides: TGCAGCGTTGGGGGCTCCCAAGAGACCCAGTACTTC.

The CDR3 bases are TGTGCCAGCAGCCAACGGTTGGGGCGATCCTACAATGAGCAGTTCTTC. It translates to CASSQRLGRSYNEQFF. This chain links TRBV14 with TRBJ2-1; tentative D call: TRBD1 (5 bases). The V gene lost 2 bases and the J gene lost 1 base, with 12 bases spanning the gap. Germline V gene lookup returns CDR1 SGHDN and CDR2 FVKESK. The CDR3 totals 16 residues. The full variable domain, with the rest looked up from reference TRBV14 and TRBJ2-1, is EAGVTQFPSHSVIEKGQTVTLRCDPISGHDNLYWYRRVMGKEIKFLLHFVKESKQDESGMPNNRFLAERTGGTYSTLKVQPAELEDSGVYFCASSQRLGRSYNEQFFGPGTRLTVL.

The V and J genes are TRBV7-3 and TRBJ2-1; 8 positions agree with TRBD2. V lost 0 bases to trimming and J lost 5 bases; unmatched junction nucleotides: 6. This CDR3 region has 16 residues. Germline assignment: CDR1 SGHTA and CDR2 FQGTGA. CDR3 coding DNA: TGTGCCAGCAGCTTAACGTGGCTAGCGGGTAACAATGAGCAGTTCTTC. Its translation is CASSLTWLAGNNEQFF.

This sequence joins TRBV18 and TRBJ2-5; 9 bases are shared with TRBD1. Germline V gene sequence: CDR1 KGHSH, CDR2 LQKENI. This CDR3 has 14 residues. Losses at the gene ends were 3 bases for V and 4 bases for J; bases not matched to a gene: 3. CDR3 protein: CASSPGTGPETQYF. The DNA of the CDR3 is TGTGCCAGCTCACCCGGGACAGGGCCAGAGACCCAGTACTTC. The full variable domain, in which reference TRBV18 and TRBJ2-5 provide the parts outside the CDR3, is NAGVMQNPRHLVRRRGQEARLRCSPMKGHSHVYWYRQLPEEGLKFMVYLQKENIIDESGMPKERFSAEFPKEGPSILRIQQVVRGDSAAYFCASSPGTGPETQYFGPGTRLLVL.

In this sample, this clone turned up a few times. This chain's CDR3 is CAIRASLEGSYEQYF. CDR3 DNA sequence: TGTGCCATCAGAGCGTCATTGGAGGGCTCCTACGAGCAGTACTTC. V is TRBV10-3 and J is TRBJ2-7; tentative D call: TRBD2 (6 bases). The CDR3 contains 15 residues. The V end lost 6 bases, the J end lost 0 bases, and 15 bases lay between the germline ends. Germline-derived CDR1 and CDR2 are ENHRY and SYGVKD.

The chain carries TRBV6-1 and TRBJ1-2, with TRBD1 as a possible D gene (5 bases). Trimming stripped 2 bases from V and 2 bases from J, with 12 bases between. CDR1 and CDR2 from the germline V gene are MNHNS and SASEGT. CDR3 length equals 15 residues. The chain's CDR3 is CASSESTANNYGYTF. The CDR3 DNA follows: TGTGCCAGCAGTGAATCGACAGCTAACAACTATGGCTACACCTTC.

V is TRBV5-6 and J is TRBJ2-3, with TRBD2 identical over 9 bases. The germline gives CDR1 SGHDT, CDR2 YYEEEE. V gave up 1 base and J gave up 0 bases; unmatched junction bases: 6. CDR3 length: 17 amino acids. The CDR3 sequence is CASSLRASGDSTDTQYF. CDR3 sequence (DNA): TGTGCCAGCAGCTTGCGGGCTAGCGGGGATAGCACAGATACGCAGTATTTT.

This clone was observed a handful of times. The chain links TRBV3-1 (or the pseudogene TRBV3-2) to TRBJ2-5; 8 bases align to TRBD1. Trimming at V came to 3 bases and at J to 6 bases, leaving 9 bases not matched to a gene. CDR1 LGHDT and CDR2 YNNKEL come from the germline V gene (reference sequence). The CDR3 length is 15 residues. CDR3 residues: CASSQEPGGGQTQYF. CDR3 DNA sequence: TGTGCCAGCAGCCAGGAACCAGGGGGCGGGCAGACCCAGTACTTC.

This clone was counted a single time. The chain uses TRBV6-5 and TRBJ2-7; the D gene is possibly TRBD1 (6 bases). Per the germline V gene, CDR1 is MNHEY and CDR2 is SVGAGI. Between the trimmed V and J ends, which lost 0 bases and 1 base, there was a span of 10 bases. There are 15 residues in the CDR3. The CDR3 DNA reads as TGTGCCAGCAGTTACTCGGTACAGGGATCCTACGAGCAGTACTTC. Residues: CASSYSVQGSYEQYF.

The chain employs TRBV4-1 and TRBJ1-1; 7 nucleotides match TRBD1. The CDR3 has 13 residues. CDR1 is MGHRA, CDR2 YSYEKL, per germline. V shed 8 bases and J 3 bases; nucleotides not matched to a gene: 6. The CDR3: CASGGTGDTEAFF. CDR3 nucleotides: TGCGCCAGCGGGGGCACAGGGGACACTGAAGCTTTCTTT.

This sequence joins TRBV7-8 and TRBJ2-3; TRBD1 agrees at 7 bases. V was pared by 5 bases and J by 5 bases, with 7 bases of the junction left unmatched. Looked up from germline, CDR1 is SGHVS and CDR2 is FQNEAQ. This CDR3 has 14 amino acids. The CDR3 nucleotides read TGTGCCAGCAGCCCAAGGGACAGCCGAGATACGCAGTATTTT. Its translation: CASSPRDSRDTQYF. Looking up the rest from reference TRBV7-8 and TRBJ2-3 gives the full variable domain: GAGVSQSPRYKVAKRGQDVALRCDPISGHVSLFWYQQALGQGPEFLTYFQNEAQLDKSGLPSDRFFAERPEGSVSTLKIQRTQQEDSAVYLCASSPRDSRDTQYFGPGTRLTVL.

The rearrangement uses TRBV7-2 and TRBJ2-1, with D uncertain. Trimming shortened V by 1 base and J by 3 bases, and 7 bases separated the two germline ends. This CDR3 has 14 residues. Per the germline V gene, CDR1 is SGHTA and CDR2 is FQGNSA. The CDR3: CASSLDFRYNEQFF. CDR3 sequence (DNA): TGTGCCAGCAGCTTAGATTTTCGCTACAATGAGCAGTTCTTC.

The DNA for the CDR3 is TGTGCCAGCAGTTTCTGGGCCGGGACTAGCGGGAGGGCCAACACAGATACGCAGTATTTT. This encodes CASSFWAGTSGRANTDTQYF. The chain has TRBV28 and TRBJ2-3; TRBD2 agrees at 16 bases. The CDR3 contains 20 residues. CDR1 MDHEN and CDR2 SYDVKM come from the germline V gene. Trimming at V came to 3 bases and at J to 2 bases, leaving 11 bases not matched to a gene.

The CDR3 sequence: CASSYNDRGYEQYF. The CDR3 DNA reads as TGTGCCAGCAGTTACAACGACAGGGGCTACGAGCAGTACTTC. V gene TRBV6-5 combines with J gene TRBJ2-7; the match to TRBD1 covers 8 bases. V lost 2 bases, J lost 3 bases, and 3 bases stayed unmatched. The germline gives CDR1 MNHEY, CDR2 SVGAGI. The CDR3 totals 14 residues.

The chain recombines TRBV7-2 with TRBJ1-4; D possibly corresponds to TRBD1 (5 bases). Looked up from germline, CDR1 is SGHTA and CDR2 is FQGNSA. The CDR3 is 15 amino acids. The germline V and J ends were trimmed by 5 bases and 0 bases, with 10 bases remaining between them. CDR3: CASSRQSATNEKLFF. The CDR3 nucleotides read TGTGCCAGCAGCAGACAGAGTGCAACTAATGAAAAACTGTTTTTT.

This clone occurred once. The chain links TRBV5-1 to TRBJ2-3, with TRBD2 as a possible D gene (7 bases). The CDR3 runs 15 residues. The germline gives CDR1 SGHRS, CDR2 YFSETQ. V was trimmed by 0 bases and J by 5 bases, leaving 13 bases between them. CDR3 region: CASSLGVGGGDTQYF. The CDR3 bases are TGCGCCAGCAGCTTGGGAGTGGGAGGGGGAGATACGCAGTATTTT. Full variable domain (missing parts from reference TRBV5-1 and TRBJ2-3): KAGVTQTPRYLIKTRGQQVTLSCSPISGHRSVSWYQQTPGQGLQFLFEYFSETQRNKGNFPGRFSGRQFSNSRSEMNVSTLELGDSALYLCASSLGVGGGDTQYFGPGTRLTVL.

V and J are TRBV6-2 or TRBV6-3 and TRBJ1-5; D is perhaps TRBD1 (6 bases). The length of the CDR3 is 14 residues. Germline values: CDR1 MNHEY, CDR2 SVGEGT. V was trimmed by 6 bases and J by 0 bases, leaving 9 bases between them. The CDR3 DNA is TGTGCCAGCAGCTGGACAGTTAGCAATCAGCCCCAGCATTTT. Translated, it gives CASSWTVSNQPQHF.

The V and J genes are TRBV5-5 and TRBJ2-1, with 8 bases matching TRBD2. The CDR3 spans 15 residues. V lost 2 bases to trimming and J lost 2 bases; unmatched junction nucleotides: 3. The V gene's germline CDR1 is SGHKS and CDR2 YYEKEE (reference sequence). CDR3 residues: CASSLAGDAYNEQFF. The CDR3 DNA reads TGTGCCAGCAGCTTAGCGGGAGACGCCTACAATGAGCAGTTCTTC.